Below, 32 T cell receptor beta chains from the same sample are listed, as sequenced in a study of cytomegalovirus exposure and HLA in healthy donors. PCR involved 60 Vbeta and 13 Jbeta primers. Only in-frame clones appear in the TCRdb table, and some are missing; sequencing was by immunoSEQ multiplex PCR. In the table there are some 150,000 clones, 64% of which are singletons. Sequenced sample: PBMCs. The receptors come from a woman aged 40 to 50 in good health and CMV-seronegative.

This chain connects TRBV2 to TRBJ2-3; 7 bases fit TRBD2. This CDR3 is built from 14 residues. The trim removed 6 bases at V and 6 bases at J, leaving 9 bases unmatched. Germline CDR1 and CDR2: SNHLY and FYNNEI. The CDR3 loop reads CASSQRGTPDTQYF. The CDR3 DNA reads as TGTGCCAGCAGCCAGCGGGGAACCCCGGATACGCAGTATTTT.

The CDR3 DNA reads TGTGCCAGCAGTTACGACTCGGTCGGTGCGAACACTGAAGCTTTCTTT. As protein: CASSYDSVGANTEAFF. V and J are TRBV6-5 and TRBJ1-1; no firm D call. The CDR3 length is 16 residues. Germline V gene lookup returns CDR1 MNHEY and CDR2 SVGAGI. Trimming cost V 2 bases and J 1 base, with 14 bases left between them.

The chain has TRBV5-1 and TRBJ1-4; D perhaps matches TRBD1 (6 bases). CDR3 size: 15 residues. V was clipped by 1 base and J by 7 bases, with 14 bases between them. CDR1 and CDR2 (germline): SGHRS, YFSETQ. DNA of the CDR3: TGCGCCAGCAGCTTGCAACAGGGAAGGGGTGAAAAACTGTTTTTT. The encoded protein is CASSLQQGRGEKLFF. Variable domain in full (rest from reference TRBV5-1 and TRBJ1-4): KAGVTQTPRYLIKTRGQQVTLSCSPISGHRSVSWYQQTPGQGLQFLFEYFSETQRNKGNFPGRFSGRQFSNSRSEMNVSTLELGDSALYLCASSLQQGRGEKLFFGSGTQLSVL.

V usage is TRBV28 and J usage is TRBJ1-6, with 7 bases matching TRBD1. The CDR3 spans 15 residues. CDR1 and CDR2 (germline): MDHEN, SYDVKM. J lost 7 bases, V lost 5 bases, and 8 bases had no gene match. In DNA, the CDR3 is TGTGCCAGCAGTCAACAGGGGATCGGAAATTCACCCCTCCACTTT. Translated, it gives CASSQQGIGNSPLHF.

The J gene is TRBJ1-1, the V gene TRBV11-2; D gene unclear. CDR1 SGHAT and CDR2 FQNNGV come from the germline V gene. The ends were cut back, 0 bases at V and 6 bases at J, with 8 bases in the middle. The CDR3 sequence is 13 residues long. CDR3 bases: TGTGCCAGCAGCTTAGACTGGAGTCCTGAAGCTTTCTTT. Translating gives CASSLDWSPEAFF.

The chain joins TRBV25-1 to TRBJ1-2; 8 positions match TRBD1. There are 14 residues in the CDR3. Germline assignment: CDR1 MGHDK and CDR2 SYGVNS. Losses at the gene ends were 3 bases for V and 8 bases for J; bases not matched to a gene: 8. The chain's CDR3 is CASSEWDRSVGYTF. As DNA, the CDR3 is TGTGCCAGCAGTGAGTGGGACAGGAGTGTGGGCTACACCTTC.

This clone has a handful of counts. The rearrangement links TRBV5-6 to TRBJ1-6; D might be TRBD1 (6 bases). Looked up from germline, CDR1 is SGHDT and CDR2 is YYEEEE. The V end was cut by 6 bases, the J end by 9 bases, with 16 bases between. There are 14 residues in the CDR3. The CDR3 nucleotides are TGTGCCAGCACCCTAGGGGGAGTTGGTTCACCCCTCCACTTT. This translates into CASTLGGVGSPLHF. Filled out from reference TRBV5-6 and TRBJ1-6, the complete variable domain reads DAGVTQSPTHLIKTRGQQVTLRCSPKSGHDTVSWYQQALGQGPQFIFQYYEEEERQRGNFPDRFSGHQFPNYSSELNVNALLLGDSALYLCASTLGGVGSPLHFGNGTRLTVT.

This chain links TRBV7-3 with TRBJ2-2, with D possibly being TRBD2 (6 bases). CDR1 is SGHTA and CDR2 is FQGTGA in the germline V gene. This CDR3 region has 16 residues. The V end was cut by 3 bases, the J end by 0 bases, with 11 bases between. The chain's CDR3 is CASSFLGLSNTGELFF. As DNA, the CDR3 is TGTGCCAGCAGCTTCCTTGGACTATCGAACACCGGGGAGCTGTTTTTT.

The chain couples TRBV14 to TRBJ1-2; 8 bases are a match to TRBD1. CDR1 SGHDN and CDR2 FVKESK come from the germline V gene. This CDR3 comprises 15 residues. V gave up 2 bases and J gave up 5 bases; unmatched junction bases: 7. The CDR3 DNA sequence: TGTGCCAGCAGCCAATTTCAGGGGGCTGGGTATGGCTACACCTTC. Encoded protein: CASSQFQGAGYGYTF.

V is TRBV7-9 and J is TRBJ2-1; 12 positions match TRBD2. Per germline, CDR1 SEHNR and CDR2 FQNEAQ (reference sequence). This CDR3 comprises 15 residues. After removal of 8 bases from V and 8 bases from J, the junction contained 10 bases not matched to a gene. As DNA, the CDR3 is TGTGCCAGCTGGGCTAGCGGGGGGGCCCAGGATGAGCAGTTCTTC. This translates into CASWASGGAQDEQFF.

The J gene is TRBJ1-4, the V gene TRBV9; 8 bases map to TRBD1. CDR1 SGDLS and CDR2 YYNGEE come from the germline V gene. The CDR3 runs to 14 residues. Trimming removed 4 bases from V and 8 bases from J; junction bases left unmatched: 7. The CDR3 DNA sequence: TGTGCCAGCAGCCTTGGGACAGGCGGAGAAAAACTGTTTTTT. This gives the protein CASSLGTGGEKLFF.

The table lists this clone with a few counts. V and J are TRBV10-1 and TRBJ2-7, with 7 bases fitting TRBD1. The junction had 4 bases not matched to a gene; V was cut back by 3 bases and J by 2 bases. The CDR3 has 14 amino acids. In germline, CDR1 is WNHNN, CDR2 SYGVQD (reference sequence). The CDR3 nucleotides read TGCGCCAGCAGTGATACAGGGGCGACCTACGAGCAGTACTTC. Its translation: CASSDTGATYEQYF.

The genes are TRBV9 and TRBJ2-2; possibly TRBD2 for D (5 bases). Germline V CDR1 and CDR2: SGDLS, YYNGEE. This CDR3 contains 15 residues. Trimming removed 5 bases at V and 3 bases at J, with 14 bases between. The CDR3, as DNA: TGTGCCAGCAGGGTTGGACTTCTAGACACCGGGGAGCTGTTTTTT. It encodes CASRVGLLDTGELFF.

The chain is built from TRBV10-1 and TRBJ2-2; TRBD1 matches at 9 bases. This CDR3 contains 14 residues. With V trimmed by 4 bases and J by 7 bases, 4 bases remained unmatched. Per the germline V gene, CDR1 is WNHNN and CDR2 is SYGVQD (reference sequence). CDR3 sequence (DNA): TGCGCCAGCAGTGGCGGACAGGGGTACGGGGAGCTGTTTTTT. Residues: CASSGGQGYGELFF.

V usage is TRBV29-1 and J usage is TRBJ2-7, with no clear D. Trimming removed 4 bases from V and 0 bases from J, with 10 bases in between. Germline values: CDR1 SQVTM, CDR2 ANQGSEA. The CDR3 extends over 13 amino acids. CDR3 protein: CSVVSRSSYEQYF. In DNA form, the CDR3 reads TGCAGCGTTGTTAGTAGGAGCTCCTACGAGCAGTACTTC.

The J gene is TRBJ1-5, the V gene TRBV7-2, with a tentative D call TRBD1 (6 bases). The CDR3 covers 14 residues. Germline CDR1 SGHTA, CDR2 FQGNSA. Trimming shortened V by 1 base and J by 3 bases, and 7 bases separated the two germline ends. The chain's CDR3 is CASSLGDTNQPQHF. The CDR3 DNA reads TGTGCCAGCAGCTTAGGGGACACCAATCAGCCCCAGCATTTT.

The genes are TRBV4-1 and TRBJ2-1, with no clear D. The CDR3 has 16 amino acids. CDR1 is MGHRA and CDR2 is YSYEKL in the germline V gene. Trimming pared 1 base from V and 2 bases from J, leaving 12 bases between. DNA of the CDR3: TGCGCCAGCAGCCAAGCGCTTTCCGGTACCTACAATGAGCAGTTCTTC. It specifies CASSQALSGTYNEQFF.

This clone showed up just a few times. V is TRBV6-1 and J is TRBJ1-4, with D unclear. This CDR3 region has 13 residues. V gave up 8 bases and J gave up 8 bases, with 15 bases separating them. From germline, CDR1 is MNHNS and CDR2 SASEGT. The CDR3 DNA reads as TGTGCCAGCTCACGGTTTAGAAAGGAAAAACTGTTTTTT. This translates into CASSRFRKEKLFF.

The chain carries TRBV6-5 and TRBJ2-3, with 10 bases identical to TRBD2. Germline V gene lookup returns CDR1 MNHEY and CDR2 SVGAGI. V trimming: 8 bases; J trimming: 1 base; junction bases outside the gene matches: 0. This CDR3 has 13 residues. CDR3 DNA: TGTGCCAGCCTAGCGGGGGGCACAGATACGCAGTATTTT. Protein sequence: CASLAGGTDTQYF.

The chain recombines TRBV4-1 with TRBJ1-2, with D possibly matching TRBD1 (5 bases). The CDR3 covers 16 residues. Germline-derived CDR1 and CDR2 are MGHRA and YSYEKL. Between the trimmed V and J ends, which lost 5 bases and 0 bases, there was a span of 16 bases. The CDR3 nucleotides are TGCGCCAGCAGCTCCATTAGGGGCCGCTCTAACTATGGCTACACCTTC. Translating it yields CASSSIRGRSNYGYTF.

This chain uses TRBV10-3 with TRBJ2-7; 10 bases are shared with TRBD1. The CDR3 totals 15 residues. Germline assignment: CDR1 ENHRY and CDR2 SYGVKD. The J segment lost 1 base and the V segment lost 4 bases, leaving 4 bases of the junction unmatched. CDR3 DNA: TGTGCCATCAGTGGACCGGGACAGGGGTCCTACGAGCAGTACTTC. Its protein is CAISGPGQGSYEQYF.

CDR3 loop: CAWSSQGGRTDTQYF. In nucleotides, the CDR3 is TGTGCCTGGAGTTCCCAGGGGGGCCGTACAGATACGCAGTATTTT. V and J are TRBV30 and TRBJ2-3, with D possibly TRBD1 on 7 matching bases. The CDR3 is 15 amino acids. With 2 bases removed from V and 3 bases from J, the gap between germline ends came to 15 bases. CDR1 GTSNPN and CDR2 SVGIG come from the germline V gene (reference sequence).

V usage is TRBV7-9 and J usage is TRBJ1-1, with a possible D match to TRBD1 (5 bases). Germline V lookup: CDR1 SEHNR, CDR2 FQNEAQ (reference sequence). Trimming removed 5 bases at V and 1 base at J, with 8 bases between. The CDR3 has 13 residues. CDR3 region: CASSPQGNTEAFF. As DNA, the CDR3 is TGTGCCAGCAGCCCGCAGGGGAACACTGAAGCTTTCTTT.

This chain joins TRBV30 and TRBJ1-1; 10 nucleotides align to TRBD1. The CDR3 totals 13 residues. The trim removed 5 bases at V and 4 bases at J, leaving 4 bases unmatched. Germline V CDR1 and CDR2: GTSNPN, SVGIG (reference sequence). CDR3 nucleotides: TGTGCCTGGGACAGGGGGCCGGTCACTGAAGCTTTCTTT. Residues: CAWDRGPVTEAFF.

CDR3 nucleotides: TGTGCCAGCAGCCCCTACAGGGCCCCAACTAATCAGCCCCAGCATTTT. This gives the protein CASSPYRAPTNQPQHF. The V and J genes are TRBV2 and TRBJ1-5; maybe TRBD1 (6 bases). CDR1 is SNHLY, CDR2 FYNNEI, per germline. V was shortened by 6 bases and J by 4 bases, with 19 bases between the two germline ends. This CDR3 comprises 16 residues. The whole variable domain, remainder taken from reference TRBV2 and TRBJ1-5, is EPEVTQTPSHQVTQMGQEVILRCVPISNHLYFYWYRQILGQKVEFLVSFYNNEISEKSEIFDDQFSVERPDGSNFTLKIRSTKLEDSAMYFCASSPYRAPTNQPQHFGDGTRLSIL.

This clone turned up a few times. V gene TRBV6-1 combines with J gene TRBJ1-1; 9 bases line up with TRBD1. The length of the CDR3 is 12 residues. V lost 8 bases and J lost 10; bases outside the gene matches: 8. Germline-derived CDR1 and CDR2 are MNHNS and SASEGT. CDR3: CASSGTGIAAFF. The DNA for the CDR3 is TGTGCCAGCTCCGGGACAGGGATAGCAGCTTTCTTT.

The genes are TRBV28 and TRBJ1-2, with D unclear. From germline, CDR1 is MDHEN and CDR2 SYDVKM. Trimming stripped 3 bases from V and 5 bases from J, with 10 bases between. The CDR3 sequence is 13 residues long. Here the CDR3 reads CASSLVGEYGYTF. Written as DNA, the CDR3 is TGTGCCAGCAGTTTGGTGGGCGAGTATGGCTACACCTTC.

The chain couples TRBV9 to TRBJ1-2, with no clear D. The V gene lost 2 bases and the J gene lost 2 bases, with 7 bases spanning the gap. Germline V gives CDR1 SGDLS, CDR2 YYNGEE. The CDR3 length is 13 residues. Written as DNA, the CDR3 is TGTGCCAGCAGCGTTGAGGGAAACTATGGCTACACCTTC. Residues: CASSVEGNYGYTF. Full variable domain (missing parts from reference TRBV9 and TRBJ1-2): DSGVTQTPKHLITATGQRVTLRCSPRSGDLSVYWYQQSLDQGLQFLIQYYNGEERAKGNILERFSAQQFPDLHSELNLSSLELGDSALYFCASSVEGNYGYTFGSGTRLTVV.

This chain joins TRBV9 and TRBJ1-2; the D is unclear. V lost 0 bases, J lost 5 bases, and 11 bases lay in between. The CDR3 covers 14 residues. Germline V gene sequence: CDR1 SGDLS, CDR2 YYNGEE. The CDR3 sequence: CASSVVEGGYGYTF. DNA for the CDR3: TGTGCCAGCAGCGTAGTGGAGGGAGGTTATGGCTACACCTTC.

This chain uses TRBV5-6 with TRBJ2-5; D may be TRBD1 (6 bases). Germline-derived CDR1 and CDR2 are SGHDT and YYEEEE. V lost 1 base, J lost 1 base, and 17 bases lay in between. The CDR3 loop spans 17 amino acids. The CDR3 sequence: CASSLRRTGTLQETQYF. The CDR3 nucleotides are TGTGCCAGCAGCTTGAGGAGGACCGGGACACTCCAAGAGACCCAGTACTTC.

The chain employs TRBV7-2 and TRBJ2-3; weak D call: TRBD1 (6 bases). V shed 5 bases and J shed 2 bases, with 8 bases lying between them. The CDR3 spans 13 residues. Germline CDR1 SGHTA, CDR2 FQGNSA. The DNA for the CDR3 is TGTGCCAGCAGCCGGGACATCACAGATACGCAGTATTTT. This codes for CASSRDITDTQYF.

V and J are TRBV30 and TRBJ1-6, with D hard to call. The CDR3 has 14 residues. Germline V CDR1 and CDR2: GTSNPN, SVGIG (reference sequence). V was trimmed by 0 bases and J by 9 bases, leaving 12 bases between them. This chain's CDR3 is CAWSVSGFGSPLHF. The CDR3 region has the DNA TGTGCCTGGAGTGTATCCGGGTTTGGTTCACCCCTCCACTTT.